The rows below give T cell receptor beta chains drawn from one sample of a study of shared clonotypes between healthy human individuals. This table comes from immunoSEQ multiplex PCR, and its TCRdb copy is limited to in-frame clones, with some not included. The table includes around 2.5 million clones, approximately 94% detected once. Sequenced: naive CD4+ T cells from PBMCs. These receptors were taken from a man between 18 and 29 years old in good health. Some clones in this sample may be carry-over from other donors' samples. CDR3s include the opening cysteine and the closing phenylalanine or tryptophan. A D gene is named only where the DNA matches it firmly. Size is stated for part of the rows, as once, few or many counts, or as a class when the clone is expanded.

clone size,V gene,J gene,D gene,CDR3 DNA,CDR3 protein
-,TRBV18,TRBJ2-7,TRBD2,TGTGCCAGCTCAGAATTGGCGGGAGAGTACGAGCAGTACTTC,CASSELAGEYEQYF
once,TRBV12-5,TRBJ2-1,TRBD2,TGTGCTAGTGGTTTGGCCCCCGGCGGGAGGCCTCGTGCTGATGAGCAGTTCTTC,CASGLAPGGRPRADEQFF
few,TRBV19,TRBJ2-2,TRBD1,TGTGCCAGTAGAACAGGGGGCGGGACCGGGGAGCTGTTTTTT,CASRTGGGTGELFF
-,TRBV5-1,TRBJ1-3,-,TGCGCCAGCAGGGACGGACTCTCTGGAAACACCATATATTTT,CASRDGLSGNTIYF
-,TRBV6-6,TRBJ2-7,-,TGTGCCAGCAGTTACTCGCTGGGGGCCTCCTACGAGCAGTACTTC,CASSYSLGASYEQYF
-,TRBV2,TRBJ2-1,-,TGTGCCAGCAGCCTACAGGAGAGCTCCTACAATGAGCAGTTCTTC,CASSLQESSYNEQFF
-,TRBV28,TRBJ2-7,TRBD1,TGTGCCAGCAGGTCCGGGACAGCGGTCTACGAGCAGTACTTC,CASRSGTAVYEQYF
-,TRBV6-6,TRBJ2-1,TRBD2,TGTGCCAGCAGCCACCGGGGGGGCTCCTACAATGGGCAGTTCTTC,CASSHRGGSYNGQFF
-,TRBV6-6,TRBJ2-1,-,TGTGCCAGCAGTTACAGACAGACGGAAAGGTACAATGAGCAGTTCTTC,CASSYRQTERYNEQFF
few,TRBV2,TRBJ1-5,-,TGTGCCAGCTCTGGGGCCAATCAGCCCCAGCATTTT,CASSGANQPQHF
-,TRBV6-1,TRBJ1-2,-,TGTGCCAGCAGTGAAGGCCCCTTTGGCTACACCTTC,CASSEGPFGYTF
once,TRBV19,TRBJ1-2,TRBD1,TGTGCCAGCGCAAAGGGACAGAACTATGGCTACACCTTC,CASAKGQNYGYTF
once,TRBV7-2,TRBJ1-4,TRBD1,TGTGCCAGCACCTACATTCCGGGACAGGGGGGCGAAAAACTGTTTTTT,CASTYIPGQGGEKLFF
-,TRBV2,TRBJ1-2,-,TGTGCCAGCCTCAACCTGGGCCTTTCTGATGGCTACACCTTC,CASLNLGLSDGYTF
-,TRBV5-1,TRBJ2-7,TRBD1,TGCGCCAGCAGTCTTTCCCCTGGTGGGACAGGGAGTCCCTACGAGCAGTACTTC,CASSLSPGGTGSPYEQYF
-,TRBV11-2,TRBJ2-4,-,TGTGCCAGCAGCTTACAGGGCCTCAAAAACATTCAGTACTTC,CASSLQGLKNIQYF
-,TRBV30,TRBJ1-3,-,TGTGCCTGGAGTGTTGGGGTAGGGGCTGGAAACACCATATATTTT,CAWSVGVGAGNTIYF
once,TRBV6-1,TRBJ2-1,TRBD1,TGTGCCAGCACCCCGGTGGACAGGATCGGTGAGCAGTTCTTC,CASTPVDRIGEQFF
-,TRBV6-1,TRBJ1-5,TRBD1,TGTGCCAGCAGTCTAATCAGGGGGAAGGATCAGCCCCAGCATTTT,CASSLIRGKDQPQHF
-,TRBV7-9,TRBJ1-2,-,TGTGCCACCTCCCCGTACAACTATGGCTACACCTTC,CATSPYNYGYTF
-,TRBV7-9,TRBJ2-2,TRBD1,TGTGCCAGCAGCGCCGGGACAGGGAGGACCGGGGAGCTGTTTTTT,CASSAGTGRTGELFF
-,TRBV18,TRBJ2-1,-,TGTGCCAGCTCACCCATACCGTACAATGAGCAGTTCTTC,CASSPIPYNEQFF
-,TRBV28,TRBJ1-2,-,TGTGCCAGCAGTAGAGGATCTAACTATGGCTACACCTTC,CASSRGSNYGYTF
-,TRBV25-1,TRBJ2-1,TRBD2,TGTGCCAGCAGCACGGGGAGGGTCGCCTACAATGAGCAGTTCTTC,CASSTGRVAYNEQFF
-,TRBV9,TRBJ2-1,TRBD2,TGTGCCAGCAGCCCGCCCCGCCGGGGGGATGAGCAGTTCTTC,CASSPPRRGDEQFF
-,TRBV27,TRBJ2-3,-,TGTGCCAGCAGTTCCCCCCCCACAGATACGCAGTATTTT,CASSSPPTDTQYF
-,TRBV6-5,TRBJ1-2,-,TGTGCCAGCAGTTACCAGGATAGAAGGGATGGCTACACCTTC,CASSYQDRRDGYTF
-,TRBV13,TRBJ2-1,-,TGTGCCAGCAGCGCGGCCGGGGTAGGGTCCTACAATGAGCAGTTCTTC,CASSAAGVGSYNEQFF
-,TRBV5-1,TRBJ1-4,-,TGCGCCAGCAGGCGGGCCGGGGACATGGGGGAAAAACTGTTTTTT,CASRRAGDMGEKLFF
-,TRBV7-3,TRBJ2-1,-,TGTGCCAGCAGCCTAACAGGCAATGAGCAGTTCTTC,CASSLTGNEQFF
-,TRBV5-1,TRBJ1-1,TRBD1,TGCGCCAGCAGCAGACAGGGAGGAGGCACTGAAGCTTTCTTT,CASSRQGGGTEAFF
-,TRBV9,TRBJ1-3,-,TGTGCCAGCAGCATGGGAGTAGCTGGAAACACCATATATTTT,CASSMGVAGNTIYF
-,TRBV11-3,TRBJ1-2,TRBD1,TGTGCCAGCAGCTTAGAGGACAGGAGTCGCGGCTACACCTTC,CASSLEDRSRGYTF
few,TRBV29-1,TRBJ1-1,-,TGCAGCGTTCTCACAGGGCTGAACACTGAAGCTTTCTTT,CSVLTGLNTEAFF
-,TRBV14,TRBJ1-1,-,TGTGCCAGCACCTCGACCCTCGGCACTGAAGCTTTCTTT,CASTSTLGTEAFF
once,TRBV7-9,TRBJ1-2,-,TGTGCCAGCAGTTTCGCCTCGGGGGTTTTGAATGGCTACACCTTC,CASSFASGVLNGYTF
-,TRBV16,TRBJ2-1,-,TGTGCCAGCAGCCAAAGTGCAGGGATAAACAATGAGCAGTTCTTC,CASSQSAGINNEQFF
-,TRBV29-1,TRBJ1-5,TRBD1,TGCAGCGTTGGACCAGGGGGCGGCTCACTGTGTAGCAATCAGCCCCAGCATTTT,CSVGPGGGSLCSNQPQHF
-,TRBV6-5,TRBJ2-1,TRBD1,TGTGCCAGCAGTTCCCCTCGGGACAGGGCGCGCAATGAGCAGTTCTTC,CASSSPRDRARNEQFF